The clone carrying this TCR beta chain was seen at least ten times. These data belong to a study of regulatory T cells in long-lasting Graves disease. As to time point: newly diagnosed GD, antithyroid drugs for less than 3 months. With RNA extracted from PBMCs as input, the TCR library was made. CDR3-region Arm-PCR and iRepertoire HTBI primers produced the TCR beta libraries. TCRdb used MiXCR to reprocess the multiplex PCR reads, holding one entry per CDR3 protein. Counted here are 400,000 to 500,000 distinct CDR3 sequences, 12% to 15% occurring once; the ten biggest clones make up about 15%. The same specimen was also included in a second study, on T cells in Graves' hyperthyroidism and ophthalmopathy.

Sample: peripheral blood mononuclear cells (PBMCs), taken at new diagnosis, from a patient treated with antithyroid drugs. The sequence derives from a woman in her fifties or sixties with Graves disease.

CDR3 sequence: CASSPGTQTYEQYF. The CDR3 coding sequence is TGTGCCAGCAGTCCCGGGACACAGACCTACGAGCAGTACTTC. The chain uses TRBV12-3 or TRBV12-4 and TRBJ2-7; maybe TRBD1 (6 bases). The CDR3 has 14 amino acids. Deletions cut 5 bases from V and 2 bases from J, with 13 bases between.